Shown below are 16 T cell receptor beta chains from a single sample sequenced in a study of blood T cells in healthy people across ages. For the second PCR, which ran for about 7 to 12 cycles, a sample-barcoded 5' primer and a J-beta primer mix were used. TCRdb passed the 5' RACE reads through MiXCR, listing each CDR3 protein once. The sample records about 1,500,000 distinct CDR3 sequences, 35% to 45% being singletons. Sequencing input: blood. The source is a woman aged 18-29 years in good health.

For this clonotype: At one of its ends the junction is not consistent with the germline gene, which may arise from a read error. This sequence joins TRBV7-2 and TRBJ2-5; D tentatively reads TRBD1 or TRBD2 (5 bases each). Germline values: CDR1 SGHTA, CDR2 FQGNSA. The length of the CDR3 is 18 residues. The CDR3 DNA sequence: TGTGCCGGCAGCTTACCTACGCAAGGTCGTTGGGGGTCGGGGACCCAGTACTTC. Amino acids: CAGSLPTQGRWGSGTQYF. The complete variable domain, with remaining parts taken from reference TRBV7-2 and TRBJ2-5, reads GAGVSQSPSNKVTEKGKDVELRCDPISGHTALYWYRQSLGQGLEFLIYFQGNSAPDKSGLPSDRFSAERTGGSVSTLTIQRTQQEDSAVYLCAGSLPTQGRWGSGTQYFGPGTRLLVL.

About this clonotype itself: A single base separates this from a much larger clone, so it may be a read error. This chain connects TRBV29-1 to TRBJ2-1; 8 nucleotides line up with TRBD2. The CDR3 covers 13 residues. Looked up from germline, CDR1 is SQVTM and CDR2 is ANQGSEA. CDR3 sequence: CGVLSGGPGEQFF. The DNA for the CDR3 is TGCGGCGTTCTATCGGGAGGGCCGGGTGAGCAGTTCTTC.

This clonotype was observed a few times. The chain combines TRBV7-9 with TRBJ2-1, with 7 nucleotides matching TRBD2. V was clipped by 1 base and J by 9 bases; unmatched bases: 6. The CDR3 contains 14 residues. Germline V gives CDR1 SEHNR, CDR2 FQNEAQ (reference sequence). The CDR3 region is CASSLETGRVEQFF. The CDR3 nucleotides read TGTGCCAGCAGCTTAGAGACTGGGAGGGTTGAGCAGTTCTTC. Complete variable domain (other parts from reference TRBV7-9 and TRBJ2-1): DTGVSQNPRHKITKRGQNVTFRCDPISEHNRLYWYRQTLGQGPEFLTYFQNEAQLEKSRLLSDRFSAERPKGSFSTLEIQRTEQGDSAMYLCASSLETGRVEQFFGPGTRLTVL.

This chain uses TRBV30 with TRBJ2-7, with TRBD1 matching over 8 bases. V lost 3 bases and J lost 4; bases outside the gene matches: 11. In germline, CDR1 is GTSNPN, CDR2 SVGIG (reference sequence). The CDR3 runs 15 residues. As DNA, the CDR3 is TGTGCCTGGAGGGCAAGGCAGGGGGCGGCTTACGAGCAGTACTTC. The encoded protein is CAWRARQGAAYEQYF. The full variable domain, in which reference TRBV30 and TRBJ2-7 provide the parts outside the CDR3, is SQTIHQWPATLVQPVGSPLSLECTVEGTSNPNLYWYRQAAGRGLQLLFYSVGIGQISSEVPQNLSASRPQDRQFILSSKKLLLSDSGFYLCAWRARQGAAYEQYFGPGTRLTVT.

This rearrangement joins TRBV6-5 to TRBJ2-7; 11 nucleotides line up with TRBD1. This CDR3 is built from 18 residues. V lost 0 bases, J lost 0 bases, and 7 bases stayed unmatched. The germline V gene has CDR1 MNHEY and CDR2 SVGAGI. In DNA form, the CDR3 reads TGTGCCAGCAGTTACTCGGACAGGGGGCGGCTATTCTCCTACGAGCAGTACTTC. As protein: CASSYSDRGRLFSYEQYF.

The genes are TRBV20-1 and TRBJ2-1; TRBD2 agrees at 16 bases. CDR1 is DFQATT and CDR2 is SNEGSKA in the germline V gene (reference sequence). The length of the CDR3 is 14 residues. V trimming: 5 bases; J trimming: 9 bases; junction bases outside the gene matches: 4. CDR3 sequence reads: CSALGLAGGAEQFF. CDR3 DNA: TGCAGTGCTCTGGGACTAGCGGGAGGGGCTGAGCAGTTCTTC.

The rearrangement links TRBV9 to TRBJ2-1, with D unclear. The CDR3 has 15 residues. The V end lost 2 bases, the J end lost 2 bases, and 11 bases lay between the germline ends. From germline, CDR1 is SGDLS and CDR2 YYNGEE. The DNA for the CDR3 is TGTGCCAGCAGCGTCCGTCTGGCGACCTACAATGAGCAGTTCTTC. It encodes CASSVRLATYNEQFF.

This clonotype has only a few counts. The CDR3 nucleotides are TGTGCCAGCAGCCCAGCGGGGGGGCCTACAGATACGCAGTATTTT. It codes for CASSPAGGPTDTQYF. The V call is TRBV28, the J call TRBJ2-3; the match to TRBD2 covers 10 bases. Germline V gives CDR1 MDHEN, CDR2 SYDVKM. J gave up 3 bases and V 6 bases, and 6 bases lay outside the gene matches. This CDR3 is 15 amino acids long.

This clonotype was seen only a few times. The V call is TRBV7-2, the J call TRBJ2-5; TRBD2 aligns across 7 bases. J gave up 2 bases and V 5 bases, and 11 bases lay outside the gene matches. CDR3 length: 16 residues. Germline V gives CDR1 SGHTA, CDR2 FQGNSA. In nucleotides, the CDR3 is TGTGCCAGCAGCCAGGTGCGGGGGATGCCTCAAGAGACCCAGTACTTC. Protein sequence: CASSQVRGMPQETQYF.

The chain uses TRBV12-3 or TRBV12-4 and TRBJ2-7, with no clear D. V was cut by 5 bases and J by 0 bases, with 11 bases left in between. This CDR3 is built from 14 residues. This CDR3 reads CASSVRVSSYEQYF. The CDR3 region has the DNA TGTGCCAGCAGTGTTCGCGTCAGCTCCTACGAGCAGTACTTC.

Only a few counts were recorded for this clonotype. V usage is TRBV12-3 or TRBV12-4 and J usage is TRBJ2-2, with D tentatively TRBD2 (5 bases). The V gene lost 2 bases and the J gene lost 7 bases, with 11 bases spanning the gap. The CDR3 length is 14 residues. The CDR3 sequence is CASSLRTLGGELFF. The CDR3 coding sequence is TGTGCCAGCAGTTTACGGACTCTTGGCGGGGAGCTGTTTTTT.

The J gene is TRBJ1-2, the V gene TRBV3-1; no definite D call. V lost 5 bases and J 4 bases, leaving 14 bases between the germline ends. Germline lookup yields CDR1 LGHDT and CDR2 YNNKEL (reference sequence). The CDR3 sequence is 14 residues long. CDR3 sequence reads: CASSARELPYGYTF. In nucleotides, the CDR3 is TGTGCCAGCAGCGCCCGGGAGCTACCCTATGGCTACACCTTC.

The rearrangement joins TRBV6-5 to TRBJ2-1; D is unclear. The CDR3 has 16 amino acids. V was shortened by 2 bases and J by 6 bases, with 17 bases between the two germline ends. Germline values: CDR1 MNHEY, CDR2 SVGAGI. Written as DNA, the CDR3 is TGTGCCAGCAGTTACGGCGCAATAATCCCCCTCAATGAGCAGTTCTTC. Its translation: CASSYGAIIPLNEQFF.

The CDR3 bases are TGTGCCAGCAGTCCGCCGTCCGGAGGGGTAAATGGCTACACCTTC. This sequence encodes CASSPPSGGVNGYTF. The chain carries TRBV7-9 and TRBJ1-2, with TRBD1 as a possible D gene (5 bases). V lost 6 bases to trimming and J lost 6 bases, with 20 bases between them. The germline gives CDR1 SEHNR, CDR2 FQNEAQ (reference sequence). The length of the CDR3 is 15 residues.

There are a few counts of this clonotype. This sequence joins TRBV11-2 and TRBJ2-1; 11 bases align to TRBD2. CDR1 SGHAT and CDR2 FQNNGV come from the germline V gene. There are 16 residues in the CDR3. The V and J ends lost 1 base and 7 bases, in that order; junction bases with no gene match: 6. The CDR3 reads CASSLASSGGWNEQFF. Here the CDR3 DNA reads TGTGCCAGCAGCTTAGCTTCTAGCGGGGGGTGGAATGAGCAGTTCTTC.

This clonotype was found a few times. This rearrangement joins TRBV2 to TRBJ2-4; D not resolved. The CDR3 extends over 13 amino acids. Trimming pared 3 bases from V and 6 bases from J, leaving 9 bases between. Germline-derived CDR1 and CDR2 are SNHLY and FYNNEI. The chain's CDR3 is CASSEWISNIQYF. CDR3 DNA sequence: TGTGCCAGCAGTGAGTGGATCTCAAACATTCAGTACTTC.